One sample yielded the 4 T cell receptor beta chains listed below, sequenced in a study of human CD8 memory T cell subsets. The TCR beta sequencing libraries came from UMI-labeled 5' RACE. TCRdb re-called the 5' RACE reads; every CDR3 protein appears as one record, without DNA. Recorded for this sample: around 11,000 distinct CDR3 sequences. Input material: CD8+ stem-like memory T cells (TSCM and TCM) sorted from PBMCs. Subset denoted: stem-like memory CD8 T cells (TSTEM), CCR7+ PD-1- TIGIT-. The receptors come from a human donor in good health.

The CDR3 sequence is CASSRFGDPETQYF. The J gene is TRBJ2-5, the V gene TRBV3-1. This CDR3 region has 14 residues. Germline V lookup: CDR1 LGHDT, CDR2 YNNKEL (reference sequence).

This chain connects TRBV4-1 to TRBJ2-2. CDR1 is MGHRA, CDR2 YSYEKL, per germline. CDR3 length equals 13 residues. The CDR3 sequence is CASSHRDTGELFF.

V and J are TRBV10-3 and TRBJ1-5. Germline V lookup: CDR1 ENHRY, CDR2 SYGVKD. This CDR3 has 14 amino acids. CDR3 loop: CAISEENGAQPQHF.

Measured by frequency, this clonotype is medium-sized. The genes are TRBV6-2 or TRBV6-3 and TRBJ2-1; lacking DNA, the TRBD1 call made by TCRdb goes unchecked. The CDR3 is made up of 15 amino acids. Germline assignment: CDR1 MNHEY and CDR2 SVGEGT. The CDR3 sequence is CASIPGTGVKGEQFF.